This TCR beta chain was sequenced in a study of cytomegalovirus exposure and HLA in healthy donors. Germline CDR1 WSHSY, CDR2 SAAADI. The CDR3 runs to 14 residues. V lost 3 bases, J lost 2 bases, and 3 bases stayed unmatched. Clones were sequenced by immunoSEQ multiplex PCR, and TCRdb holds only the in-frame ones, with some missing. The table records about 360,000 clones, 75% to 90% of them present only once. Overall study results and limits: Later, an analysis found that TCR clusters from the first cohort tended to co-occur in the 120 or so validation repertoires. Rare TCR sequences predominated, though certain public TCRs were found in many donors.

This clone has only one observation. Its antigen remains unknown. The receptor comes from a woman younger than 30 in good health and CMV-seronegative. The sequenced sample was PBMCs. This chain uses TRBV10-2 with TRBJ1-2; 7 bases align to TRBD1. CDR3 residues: CASSEGTVNYGYTF. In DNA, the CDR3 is TGCGCCAGCAGTGAAGGGACAGTCAACTATGGCTACACCTTC.